This T cell receptor beta chain emerged from a study of read filtering for tumor transcriptome and immune sequencing. Study at large: R-ISS stage counts were under ten for I, roughly 15 for II, roughly seven for III. TCR-mapped reads were about 3.5 to 10.27 million with IR-seq versus roughly 75 to 1,400 with RNA-seq. Overall study findings and caveats: Roughly 82% of IR-seq clonotypes had a single read, yet these held around 3.5% of reads.

This clonotype was seen many times. Its antigen is unknown. CDR3 length equals 15 residues. Germline CDR1 and CDR2: DFQATT and SNEGSKA (reference sequence). The J segment lost 6 bases and the V segment lost 3 bases, leaving 10 bases of the junction unmatched. This library used roughly 430 ng RNA and molecular barcoded adaptors spanning alpha/delta and beta/gamma chains. TCRdb analysed the reads with MiXCR anew, one entry per CDR3 protein. The sample holds around 58,000 distinct CDR3 sequences, around 14% seen once. Bone marrow was sampled from every patient at the time of active disease. Sequencing was performed on a population of CD138-negative cells sorted from bone marrow. The gene calls are TRBV20-1 and TRBJ2-1; 8 bases fit TRBD1. The TCR was taken from a donor at least 40 years old with multiple myeloma. CDR3 coding DNA: TGCAGTGCTAGTGGGACAGGTCGCGAGTCCAATGAGCAGTTCTTC. Its translation: CSASGTGRESNEQFF.